These T cell receptor beta chains were read from a single sample in a study of T cells expressing NK-cell markers. TCRdb reprocessed the 5' RACE reads and stores each CDR3 protein as one record, lacking DNA. Its clone listing holds 350,000 to 450,000 distinct CDR3 sequences. Sequencing was performed on blood T cells: a sorted CD56 or NKG2C T cell subset, CD4+ or CD8+ T cells, or bulk PBMC T cells (not recorded which). The receptors shown here come from a man aged 18-75 years in good health. Both conserved end residues are part of each CDR3.

j_call	v_call	cdr3_aa
TRBJ2-7	TRBV25-1	CASSDFTGVGYEQYF
TRBJ2-5	TRBV7-3	CASSSRQTQYF
TRBJ2-6	TRBV14	CASSGVWGAGANVLTF
TRBJ2-7	TRBV7-2	CASSLEARASSYEQYF
TRBJ2-3	TRBV12-5	CASSRRQGIGDTQYF
TRBJ2-5	TRBV7-2	CASSLGWKRGGRETQYF
TRBJ1-2	TRBV25-1	CASSETGGAGYGYTF
TRBJ2-1	TRBV7-9	CASSSTRTDPRGEQFF
TRBJ2-5	TRBV12-3/TRBV12-4	CASSGTRGLQETQYF
TRBJ1-4	TRBV21-1	CASSLQGETNEKLFF
TRBJ2-3	TRBV5-1	CASRQGSSTDTQYF
TRBJ2-3	TRBV12-3/TRBV12-4	CASRPQPGQGLADTQYF
TRBJ2-1	TRBV7-9	CASSPQRSLGYEQFF
TRBJ1-1	TRBV29-1	CSVQGRGAAGNTEAFF
TRBJ2-7	TRBV10-3	CATGGVETYEQYF
TRBJ2-1	TRBV20-1	CSARGHYNYNEQFF
TRBJ1-2	TRBV10-3	CAISESDYGYTF
TRBJ2-5	TRBV2	CASSHKRGGNLETQYF
TRBJ2-3	TRBV15	CATSRDAIGPRDTQYF
TRBJ2-7	TRBV18	CASSPIPTGGYEQYF
TRBJ1-1	TRBV28	CASSINLGEAFF
TRBJ2-5	TRBV20-1	CSARLAGTETQYF
TRBJ1-5	TRBV27	CASSNAGGGSQPQHF
TRBJ2-3	TRBV6-5	CASTEGGDTQYF
TRBJ1-3	TRBV6-5	CASSSGHPRRGNTIYF
TRBJ1-5	TRBV7-2	CASSLAHSNQPQHF
TRBJ2-3	TRBV5-5	CASSLPRTSTDTQYF
TRBJ2-5	TRBV11-1	CASSLGLPAETQYF
TRBJ2-3	TRBV6-5	CASSYKSPRRGTDTQYF
TRBJ2-5	TRBV3-1	CASSPGDRGPRETQYF
TRBJ1-1	TRBV18	CASSVSRQNMNTEAFF
TRBJ2-1	TRBV7-9	CASSLVPGTYNEQFF
TRBJ2-7	TRBV4-1	CASSQAPGRRPLNEQYF